The TCR beta chain described here comes from a study of kidney transplant recipient with SARS-CoV-2 infection. The CDR3 is 15 amino acids. Between the trimmed V and J ends, which lost 0 bases and 7 bases, there was a span of 14 bases. CDR1 is MNHNY, CDR2 SVGAGI, per germline (reference sequence). In TCRdb, the reads were re-called with MiXCR into one record per CDR3 protein. The table includes approximately 240,000 distinct CDR3 sequences, about 30% detected once. This clonotype was observed many times. The clonotype originates from a young adult male patient who had COVID-19 and was a kidney transplant recipient. The graft donor may be the source of some T cells. The chain employs TRBV6-6 and TRBJ2-3, with D tentatively TRBD2 (5 bases). The sample consisted of a blood sample, taken at baseline and between days 110 and 120 from a kidney transplant recipient. CDR3: CASSYSTGNVNTQYF. CDR3 nucleotides: TGTGCCAGCAGTTACTCGACGGGAAATGTAAATACGCAGTATTTT.